The rows below give T cell receptor beta chains drawn from one sample of a study of blood T cell repertoires in COVID-19. The method was immunoSEQ multiplex PCR; TCRdb's version includes in-frame clones alone and lacks a portion of them. Of about 440,000 clones listed, around 89% were seen once; the top ten hold approximately 4.3%. The source material was peripheral blood. The source of these receptors is a young woman with acute or convalescent COVID-19. The CDR3 runs from the conserved cysteine through the conserved F or W. The D gene is left open where the match is weak. Clone sizes are given selectively: once, few, many, or a class where the clone is expanded.

CDR3 DNA | CDR3 protein | CDR3 length | V gene | D gene | clone size | J gene
TGTGCCAGCAGTTACAACGGCAGGGGTAAATCACCCCTCCACTTT | CASSYNGRGKSPLHF | 15 | TRBV6-6 | - | - | TRBJ1-6
TGTGCCACCACTTGGCGGGGTTTGAACACTGAAGCTTTCTTT | CATTWRGLNTEAFF | 14 | TRBV19 | - | - | TRBJ1-1
TGTGCCACCCGCCGGGGTTCCTCCTACGAGCAGTACTTC | CATRRGSSYEQYF | 13 | TRBV6-5 | - | once | TRBJ2-7
TGTGCCAGCAGCTTGGGTAGGGGCGGATATTCACCCCTCCACTTT | CASSLGRGGYSPLHF | 15 | TRBV5-4 | - | few | TRBJ1-6
TGTGCCAGCAGCTTGCCACATTCTGCGGAAGAGCAGTACTTC | CASSLPHSAEEQYF | 14 | TRBV5-4 | - | - | TRBJ2-7
TGCGCCAGCAGCCAAGATCTTAGGACTAGCGGGGGGGCACGAGAGACCCAGTACTTC | CASSQDLRTSGGARETQYF | 19 | TRBV4-1 | TRBD2 | - | TRBJ2-5
TGTGCCAGCAGTACAGAGCTTTCACCCCTCCACTTT | CASSTELSPLHF | 12 | TRBV2 | - | - | TRBJ1-6
TGTGCCAGCAGCCCCACAGGGGATGAGCAGTTCTTC | CASSPTGDEQFF | 12 | TRBV3-1/TRBV3-2 | TRBD1 | - | TRBJ2-1
TGCGCCAGCAGCCCCGGCGGGGGGATCACTGAAGCTTTCTTT | CASSPGGGITEAFF | 14 | TRBV5-1 | - | few | TRBJ1-1
TGTGCCAGCAGCCAGGCATACTACGAGCAGTACTTC | CASSQAYYEQYF | 12 | TRBV3-1/TRBV3-2 | - | - | TRBJ2-7
TGTGCCAGCAGCTGGGGACAGGGGGCCGAATACGAGCAGTACTTC | CASSWGQGAEYEQYF | 15 | TRBV7-2 | TRBD1 | - | TRBJ2-7
TGTGCCACCAGCAGAGAAGCTAGGACAGGCTCCTACAATGAGCAGTTCTTC | CATSREARTGSYNEQFF | 17 | TRBV15 | TRBD1 | - | TRBJ2-1
TGTGCCAGCAGCGGGGACAGGGGCCCCGAGGCGAACACTGAAGCTTTCTTT | CASSGDRGPEANTEAFF | 17 | TRBV13 | TRBD1 | once | TRBJ1-1
TGTGCCAGCAACCCCCGCCCGGACAGGGGGAATGAGCAGTTCTTC | CASNPRPDRGNEQFF | 15 | TRBV6-5 | TRBD1 | - | TRBJ2-1
TGTGCCAGCAGCTTAAGTGGTGGGGCGTTTTACAATGAGCAGTTCTTC | CASSLSGGAFYNEQFF | 16 | TRBV7-3 | - | - | TRBJ2-1
TGTGCCAGCAGTTACGCTCCGGGGGGAGGCGGCTATGGCTACACCTTC | CASSYAPGGGGYGYTF | 16 | TRBV6-2/TRBV6-3 | - | few | TRBJ1-2
TGTGCCAGCAGAGAGAGGGACAGGGGTGCTTTCTTT | CASRERDRGAFF | 12 | TRBV6-5 | TRBD1 | few | TRBJ1-1
TGTGCCAGCAGTTCACAGGGATATGGCTACACCTTC | CASSSQGYGYTF | 12 | TRBV12-3/TRBV12-4 | - | - | TRBJ1-2
TGTGCCAGCAGGGACAGCAATAATGAAAAACTGTTTTTT | CASRDSNNEKLFF | 13 | TRBV2 | - | once | TRBJ1-4
TGTGCCAGCAGCCAGACGGGGCGGGGCGATCACAATGAGCAGTTCTTC | CASSQTGRGDHNEQFF | 16 | TRBV4-2 | - | many | TRBJ2-1
TGTGCCAGCAGCCCCGGACAGGGCCGCTACAATGAGCAGTTCTTC | CASSPGQGRYNEQFF | 15 | TRBV9 | TRBD1 | - | TRBJ2-1
TGTGCCAGCAGCCCCGGGACAGGGGAAGCTTTCTTT | CASSPGTGEAFF | 12 | TRBV5-6 | TRBD1 | once | TRBJ1-1
TGCAGTGCTAGACTAGCAGAGACCCAGTACTTC | CSARLAETQYF | 11 | TRBV20-1 | - | - | TRBJ2-5
TGCGCCAGCAGCTTGATCGCCGGAGCTAACTATGGCTACACCTTC | CASSLIAGANYGYTF | 15 | TRBV5-1 | - | - | TRBJ1-2
TGTGCCACCCGGACACGAATTTCACCCCTCCACTTT | CATRTRISPLHF | 12 | TRBV12-3/TRBV12-4 | - | - | TRBJ1-6
TGTGCCAGTAGAATCCGGGACAGCTGGGGGACTGAAGCTTTCTTT | CASRIRDSWGTEAFF | 15 | TRBV19 | TRBD1 | - | TRBJ1-1
TGTGCCAGCAGCTTGGTGGAGGGGGAGCAGTTCTTC | CASSLVEGEQFF | 12 | TRBV7-9 | - | - | TRBJ2-1
TGTGCCAGCAGTACAGGGGCGGGGGAGACCCAGTACTTC | CASSTGAGETQYF | 13 | TRBV7-8 | - | - | TRBJ2-5
TGTGCCAGCAGCCAAGGAGGGGGGGGAGAAAAACTGTTTTTT | CASSQGGGGEKLFF | 14 | TRBV14 | - | - | TRBJ1-4
TGCAGCGCGGCGGGTGGGTTCGCCTACGAGCAGTACTTC | CSAAGGFAYEQYF | 13 | TRBV29-1 | - | - | TRBJ2-7
TGTGCCAGCAGTCTCGGGACTCGCACAGATACGCAGTATTTT | CASSLGTRTDTQYF | 14 | TRBV2 | - | - | TRBJ2-3
TGTGCCAGCAGTTCTACTACGGAGCATACGCAGTATTTT | CASSSTTEHTQYF | 13 | TRBV12-3/TRBV12-4 | - | - | TRBJ2-3
TGCGCCAGCAGCCCGCTGCTGGCAGGGGGAAACACTGAAGCTTTCTTT | CASSPLLAGGNTEAFF | 16 | TRBV5-1 | TRBD1 | - | TRBJ1-1
TGTGCCAGCAGTGAAGCAAGGACTAGCGGGGGGGGTCACTTCTTC | CASSEARTSGGGHFF | 15 | TRBV6-1 | TRBD2 | - | TRBJ2-1
TGTGCCAGCAGTGAGGGGCCCATACGGCGCGAGCAGTACTTC | CASSEGPIRREQYF | 14 | TRBV6-1 | - | - | TRBJ2-7
TGTGCCAGCGAGGACAGGGACGAGCAGTACTTC | CASEDRDEQYF | 11 | TRBV28 | TRBD1 | - | TRBJ2-7
TGTGCCAGCAGTGTTCCCAGGCTAGCCAAAAACATTCAGTACTTC | CASSVPRLAKNIQYF | 15 | TRBV2 | - | - | TRBJ2-4
TGTGCCAGCAGTTTTGGGCAGAACAATCAGCCCCAGCATTTT | CASSFGQNNQPQHF | 14 | TRBV27 | - | few | TRBJ1-5
TGTGCCAGCAGCGTAGCTGAGGGAGATACGCAGTATTTT | CASSVAEGDTQYF | 13 | TRBV9 | - | - | TRBJ2-3
TGTGCCAGCAGACTAGCGGGGCCCTTCGGGGAGCAGTACTTC | CASRLAGPFGEQYF | 14 | TRBV7-2 | TRBD2 | - | TRBJ2-7
TGTGCCAGCAGTTTCTTAGTTAACTCTGGGGCCAACGTCCTGACTTTC | CASSFLVNSGANVLTF | 16 | TRBV27 | - | - | TRBJ2-6
TGTGCCAGCAGTTATGGCCGTATGAAGGAGACCCAGTACTTC | CASSYGRMKETQYF | 14 | TRBV6-5 | - | - | TRBJ2-5
TGTGCCAGCAGCGATACAGTTAACACTGAAGCTTTCTTT | CASSDTVNTEAFF | 13 | TRBV2 | - | - | TRBJ1-1
TGTGCCAGTAGTGCTGGAGACAGGGTATGGGGGACCCAGTACTTC | CASSAGDRVWGTQYF | 15 | TRBV19 | TRBD1 | many | TRBJ2-5
TGTGCCAGCAGCAAAAACAGGGGAGGTAACAATGAGCAGTTCTTC | CASSKNRGGNNEQFF | 15 | TRBV11-3 | - | - | TRBJ2-1
TGTGCCAGCAGCCAATCAGGAGGGCAAGCTTTCTTT | CASSQSGGQAFF | 12 | TRBV3-1/TRBV3-2 | - | - | TRBJ1-1
TGTGCCAGCAGCTTGACAGACAGGAGTTCACCCCTCCACTTT | CASSLTDRSSPLHF | 14 | TRBV11-2 | - | - | TRBJ1-6
TGTGCCAGCAGCTTAAGTGTGAGCACCACAGATACGCAGTATTTT | CASSLSVSTTDTQYF | 15 | TRBV7-3 | - | - | TRBJ2-3
TGTGCCAGCAGCAAGGGACAGACAAGCACAGATACGCAGTATTTT | CASSKGQTSTDTQYF | 15 | TRBV7-6 | TRBD1 | once | TRBJ2-3
TGCGCCAGCAGCCAAGCCCGACAGGTAACCTACGAGCAGTACTTC | CASSQARQVTYEQYF | 15 | TRBV4-1 | - | - | TRBJ2-7
TGTGCCAGCAGTCGGGGGGGGAACACTGAAGCTTTCTTT | CASSRGGNTEAFF | 13 | TRBV6-4 | - | - | TRBJ1-1
TGTGCCAGCAGCTTGGGCCGGGACTACGAGCAGTACTTC | CASSLGRDYEQYF | 13 | TRBV5-4 | - | many | TRBJ2-7
TGTGCCATGAGACAGGGGGAGACTGGAAACACCATATATTTT | CAMRQGETGNTIYF | 14 | TRBV10-3 | TRBD1 | few | TRBJ1-3
TGTGCCAGCAGCTTCGGACAGGGGCTGTACAATGAGCAGTTCTTC | CASSFGQGLYNEQFF | 15 | TRBV7-7 | TRBD1 | - | TRBJ2-1